These 29 T cell receptor beta chains share one sample of origin, sequenced in a study of shared clonotypes between healthy human individuals. Naivety among CD8 cells was defined by CD45RO negativity and positive CCR7 selection, thereby excluding terminally differentiated effector memory CD45RA+ cells. Some clones are missing from TCRdb's copy, which holds only in-frame ones; the method was immunoSEQ multiplex PCR. The sample has under 2,000,000 clones, approximately 94% seen once. Sequencing was carried out using naive CD8+ T cells sorted from blood. Receptor source: a man younger than 35 in good health.

The V call is TRBV2, the J call TRBJ2-7, with D perhaps TRBD2 (5 bases). Germline CDR1 and CDR2: SNHLY and FYNNEI. There are 14 residues in the CDR3. V was trimmed by 6 bases and J by 5 bases, leaving 17 bases between them. CDR3 coding DNA: TGTGCCAGCAGGGAGGACGGACTCCCCGACGAGCAGTACTTC. Residues: CASREDGLPDEQYF.

CDR3 amino acids: CASSVQTSGRAGFPDTQYF. The CDR3 DNA reads as TGTGCCAGCAGCGTCCAGACTAGCGGGAGGGCCGGTTTCCCAGATACGCAGTATTTT. The chain couples TRBV9 to TRBJ2-3; TRBD2 agrees at 14 bases. This CDR3 has 19 residues. V lost 2 bases, J lost 4 bases, and 12 bases stayed unmatched. Germline V gene data show CDR1 as SGDLS and CDR2 as YYNGEE.

The rearrangement links TRBV29-1 to TRBJ1-1, with 9 bases matching TRBD1. In germline, CDR1 is SQVTM, CDR2 ANQGSEA. The CDR3 contains 14 residues. The V gene end was trimmed by 7 bases and the J gene end by 4 bases; junction bases not matched to a gene: 10. CDR3: CSGGWTGVCTEAFF. CDR3 nucleotide sequence: TGCAGCGGGGGCTGGACAGGGGTCTGCACTGAAGCTTTCTTT.

This chain connects TRBV2 to TRBJ1-6; a weak D match, TRBD1 (5 bases). Germline CDR1 is SNHLY and CDR2 is FYNNEI. V lost 3 bases and J lost 8, with 23 bases in between. The CDR3 has 18 amino acids. CDR3 coding DNA: TGTGCCAGCAGTGAGGGGCCTGGCGGGTATAGTTTTGATTCACCCCTCCACTTT. This sequence encodes CASSEGPGGYSFDSPLHF.

The rearrangement joins TRBV27 to TRBJ1-2, with D unresolved. With 2 bases removed from V and 8 bases from J, the gap between germline ends came to 15 bases. The length of the CDR3 is 14 residues. Germline lookup yields CDR1 MNHEY and CDR2 SMNVEV (reference sequence). The CDR3 DNA sequence: TGTGCCAGCAGTTTAAGGCTGGGCCAAGAAGGCTACACCTTC. Translating gives CASSLRLGQEGYTF.

The table lists this clone with a count of one. The V gene is TRBV11-2, the J gene TRBJ2-1; TRBD2 aligns across 8 bases. V dropped 0 bases and J dropped 8; count of bases not matched to a gene: 12. CDR3 length: 17 residues. Germline CDR1 SGHAT, CDR2 FQNNGV. CDR3 sequence (DNA): TGTGCCAGCAGCTTAGATAAGGGAGCGGGAGATTCGTATGAGCAGTTCTTC. Its translation: CASSLDKGAGDSYEQFF.

This clone was picked up one time. This chain uses TRBV28 with TRBJ2-5, with 9 bases fitting TRBD1. CDR1 and CDR2 (germline): MDHEN, SYDVKM. This CDR3 is built from 16 residues. With V trimmed by 2 bases and J by 2 bases, 6 bases remained unmatched. As DNA, the CDR3 is TGTGCCAGCAGTTTACTAGGGACAGGGAGGCAAGAGACCCAGTACTTC. Its protein product is CASSLLGTGRQETQYF.

The chain couples TRBV15 to TRBJ2-7; tentative D call: TRBD2 (5 bases). Between the trimmed V and J ends, which lost 5 bases and 2 bases, there was a span of 16 bases. Germline loops: CDR1 LNHNV, CDR2 YYDKDF (reference sequence). The CDR3 covers 15 residues. The CDR3 bases are TGTGCCACCAGCTCCCGAGGGTCTACACCCTACGAGCAGTACTTC. Its translation is CATSSRGSTPYEQYF.

The chain joins TRBV6-6 to TRBJ1-5; 10 nucleotides line up with TRBD1. This CDR3 region has 16 residues. Unmatched junction bases numbered 8, after V lost 6 bases and J lost 3 bases. Per the germline V gene, CDR1 is MNHNY and CDR2 is SVGAGI (reference sequence). CDR3 region: CASSQTGGRNNQPQHF. CDR3 nucleotides: TGTGCCAGCAGCCAGACAGGGGGCCGGAACAATCAGCCCCAGCATTTT.

This sequence joins TRBV6-6 and TRBJ2-7; D ambiguous. CDR1 and CDR2 (germline): MNHNY, SVGAGI (reference sequence). The CDR3 has 16 residues. The V gene lost 0 bases and the J gene lost 3 bases, with 15 bases spanning the gap. CDR3 sequence (DNA): TGTGCCAGCAGTTACTCGAGTACTGGGAACAGCTACGAGCAGTACTTC. It codes for CASSYSSTGNSYEQYF.

The chain uses TRBV7-9 and TRBJ2-7; TRBD1 matches at 8 bases. V trimming: 5 bases; J trimming: 3 bases; junction bases outside the gene matches: 9. CDR1 and CDR2 from the germline V gene are SEHNR and FQNEAQ (reference sequence). The CDR3 loop spans 15 amino acids. The DNA of the CDR3 is TGTGCCAGCAGCCTCTTCCCTGGGACAGGCTACGAGCAGTACTTC. The encoded protein is CASSLFPGTGYEQYF.

CDR3 loop: CAWTGLAGETGELFF. CDR3 sequence (DNA): TGTGCCTGGACGGGACTAGCGGGGGAGACCGGGGAGCTGTTTTTT. The chain couples TRBV30 to TRBJ2-2, with 14 bases matching TRBD2. This CDR3 spans 15 amino acids. Germline loops: CDR1 GTSNPN, CDR2 SVGIG (reference sequence). The V segment lost 4 bases and the J segment 5 bases; nucleotides outside the gene matches: 3. Using reference TRBV30 and TRBJ2-2 for the parts outside the CDR3, the full variable domain is SQTIHQWPATLVQPVGSPLSLECTVEGTSNPNLYWYRQAAGRGLQLLFYSVGIGQISSEVPQNLSASRPQDRQFILSSKKLLLSDSGFYLCAWTGLAGETGELFFGEGSRLTVL.

The chain joins TRBV2 to TRBJ2-7, with D possibly matching TRBD2 (6 bases). Germline CDR1 reads SNHLY; CDR2 reads FYNNEI. There are 11 residues in the CDR3. The DNA of the CDR3 is TGTGGCTGGAGGGGCGGTTACGAGCAGTACTTC. Amino acid sequence: CGWRGGYEQYF.

This chain joins TRBV30 and TRBJ1-2; D is unresolved. The V end lost 2 bases, the J end lost 4 bases, and 11 bases lay between the germline ends. Germline CDR1 is GTSNPN and CDR2 is SVGIG (reference sequence). The CDR3 totals 13 residues. The CDR3 nucleotides read TGTGCCTGGAGTATTGAAGGTTTCTATGGCTACACCTTC. It encodes CAWSIEGFYGYTF.

Turning to this clone: The sample carries other DNA sequences with the same CDR3. The rearrangement uses TRBV4-1 and TRBJ2-7, with D unresolved. V was cut by 4 bases and J by 0 bases, with 7 bases left in between. Germline V gives CDR1 MGHRA, CDR2 YSYEKL. The CDR3 is 13 amino acids. The CDR3 loop reads CASSPGPSYEQYF. The CDR3 DNA sequence: TGCGCCAGCAGCCCCGGTCCCTCCTACGAGCAGTACTTC.

The CDR3 DNA follows: TGTGCCAGCAGCCAATCAACAGCGGGAGGGCCCTACAATGAGCAGTTCTTC. It is translated as CASSQSTAGGPYNEQFF. The chain employs TRBV13 and TRBJ2-1, with TRBD2 identical over 10 bases. The trim removed 5 bases at V and 2 bases at J, leaving 9 bases unmatched. The CDR3 length is 17 residues. Germline V gene sequence: CDR1 PRHDT, CDR2 FYEKMQ (reference sequence).

As to this clone: Other DNA variants within this sample encode the same CDR3. This chain links TRBV29-1 with TRBJ2-7; D remains unclear. The CDR3 totals 12 residues. Looked up from germline, CDR1 is SQVTM and CDR2 is ANQGSEA. With 4 bases removed from V and 1 base from J, the gap between germline ends came to 8 bases. The CDR3 nucleotides read TGCAGCGTTGTCGGGTCATCCTACGAGCAGTACTTC. Its translation is CSVVGSSYEQYF.

This chain uses TRBV9 with TRBJ1-1; tentative D call: TRBD1 (6 bases). Per the germline V gene, CDR1 is SGDLS and CDR2 is YYNGEE. V lost 3 bases and J 0 bases, leaving 15 bases between the germline ends. This CDR3 region has 16 residues. In DNA form, the CDR3 reads TGTGCCAGCAGCGGAGCCTCATGGGGGCTGAACACTGAAGCTTTCTTT. Translation gives CASSGASWGLNTEAFF. The variable domain in full, completed from reference TRBV9 and TRBJ1-1, reads DSGVTQTPKHLITATGQRVTLRCSPRSGDLSVYWYQQSLDQGLQFLIQYYNGEERAKGNILERFSAQQFPDLHSELNLSSLELGDSALYFCASSGASWGLNTEAFFGQGTRLTVV.

The CDR3 reads CASSTGTANTGELFF. The CDR3 nucleotides are TGTGCCAGCAGCACCGGGACAGCGAACACCGGGGAGCTGTTTTTT. This chain links TRBV5-5 with TRBJ2-2, with 7 bases aligning to TRBD1. Germline V gene data show CDR1 as SGHKS and CDR2 as YYEKEE (reference sequence). This CDR3 region has 15 residues. With 4 bases clipped from V and 0 bases from J, the junction kept 3 bases outside the gene matches.

The chain links TRBV28 to TRBJ1-6; no reliable D call. The CDR3 extends over 15 amino acids. The V end was cut by 6 bases, the J end by 7 bases, with 16 bases between. CDR1 is MDHEN, CDR2 SYDVKM, per germline. CDR3 residues: CASRQFSYGNSPLHF. For the CDR3, the DNA is TGTGCCAGCAGACAGTTCTCCTACGGAAATTCACCCCTCCACTTT. The entire variable domain, with the rest obtained from reference TRBV28 and TRBJ1-6, is as follows: DVKVTQSSRYLVKRTGEKVFLECVQDMDHENMFWYRQDPGLGLRLIYFSYDVKMKEKGDIPEGYSVSREKKERFSLILESASTNQTSMYLCASRQFSYGNSPLHFGNGTRLTVT.

Concerning this clone itself: This specimen includes other DNA sequences encoding the same CDR3. In DNA, the CDR3 is TGTGCCAGCAGCGTTGTCGGTAGCCCCCAAGAGACCCAGTACTTC. Protein: CASSVVGSPQETQYF. This sequence joins TRBV9 and TRBJ2-5; D gene ambiguous. CDR3 length equals 15 residues. V was cut by 2 bases and J by 1 base, with 12 bases left in between. Germline values: CDR1 SGDLS, CDR2 YYNGEE.

The chain couples TRBV19 to TRBJ1-1; tentative D call: TRBD1 (5 bases). V lost 4 bases, J lost 2 bases, and 8 bases lay in between. In germline, CDR1 is LNHDA, CDR2 SQIVND (reference sequence). The CDR3 is made up of 13 amino acids. The CDR3 coding sequence is TGTGCCAGTAGTAGCGGGGCAAACACTGAAGCTTTCTTT. Encoded protein: CASSSGANTEAFF.

The rearrangement links TRBV11-2 to TRBJ2-7; 7 positions match TRBD2. Per the germline V gene, CDR1 is SGHAT and CDR2 is FQNNGV. After removal of 4 bases from V and 12 bases from J, the junction contained 12 bases not matched to a gene. The CDR3 loop spans 13 amino acids. CDR3 coding DNA: TGTGCCAGCAGCTCTTTACTAGAACCGGGGGGGTACTTC. The encoded protein is CASSSLLEPGGYF.

The chain recombines TRBV19 with TRBJ1-1; D may be TRBD1 (6 bases). The germline V gene has CDR1 LNHDA and CDR2 SQIVND (reference sequence). This CDR3 has 12 amino acids. V was trimmed by 7 bases and J by 1 base, leaving 7 bases between them. Here the CDR3 DNA reads TGTGCCAGTATACAGGGGAACACTGAAGCTTTCTTT. It yields the protein CASIQGNTEAFF.

The chain recombines TRBV4-3 with TRBJ1-4; D remains unclear. V shed 0 bases and J shed 8 bases, with 13 bases lying between them. CDR1 and CDR2 from the germline V gene are LGHNA and YSLEER. This CDR3 is built from 15 residues. The CDR3 sequence: CASSQEQLVGEKLFF. The CDR3 DNA sequence: TGCGCCAGCAGCCAAGAACAATTGGTCGGCGAAAAACTGTTTTTT.

The rearrangement joins TRBV2 to TRBJ2-1, with 9 bases fitting TRBD2. V lost 3 bases, J lost 9 bases, and 18 bases stayed unmatched. This CDR3 is 18 amino acids long. Germline V gene lookup returns CDR1 SNHLY and CDR2 FYNNEI. Written as DNA, the CDR3 is TGTGCCAGCAGTGAGCCCTCCAGTCGGGTAGCGGGAGATGGTGAGCAGTTCTTC. Its translation: CASSEPSSRVAGDGEQFF.

Concerning this clone itself: Different DNA sequences within this sample yield the same CDR3. The chain employs TRBV29-1 and TRBJ2-7; D remains unclear. Trimming removed 5 bases from V and 0 bases from J, with 11 bases in between. Germline V gene data show CDR1 as SQVTM and CDR2 as ANQGSEA. This CDR3 has 13 residues. DNA for the CDR3: TGCAGCGTTCTGAAGCTGAGCTCCTACGAGCAGTACTTC. It codes for CSVLKLSSYEQYF.

The V call is TRBV28, the J call TRBJ1-4; D gene uncertain. The J call is uncertain, as TRBJ2-2 better fits the DNA end. The germline gives CDR1 MDHEN, CDR2 SYDVKM. This CDR3 contains 11 residues. DNA for the CDR3: TGTGCCAGCAGTTTTGGGGTGGAGCTGTTTTTT. Translated, it gives CASSFGVELFF.

Points on this clone: Within the sample, other DNA sequences also encode this same CDR3. The chain couples TRBV29-1 to TRBJ1-2, with 9 positions matching TRBD1. The CDR3 covers 13 residues. V shed 3 bases, J shed 2 bases, and the junction held 1 base outside the gene matches. Germline assignment: CDR1 SQVTM and CDR2 ANQGSEA. The CDR3 DNA follows: TGCAGCGTTGACGGACAGGGGAACTATGGCTACACCTTC. Translated: CSVDGQGNYGYTF.